What follows is one T cell receptor (beta chain) and its context. This sample was included in a study of blood T cells in healthy people across ages. With a J-beta primer mix and a sample-barcoded 5' primer, a second PCR ran about 6 to 11 cycles. Using its own MiXCR run on the 5' RACE reads, TCRdb lists one record per CDR3 protein. In the table there are over a million distinct CDR3 sequences, under 55% of which are singletons. The sequence derives from a woman aged 60-75 years in good health. Specimen: blood.

Here the CDR3 DNA reads TGTGCCAGCACCCCAGGGGGGGATCAGCCCCAGCATTTT. Encoded protein: CASTPGGDQPQHF. The chain carries TRBV6-5 and TRBJ1-5; 7 nucleotides line up with TRBD1. Germline CDR1 and CDR2: MNHEY and SVGAGI. CDR3 size: 13 residues. With V trimmed by 7 bases and J by 5 bases, 5 bases remained unmatched.